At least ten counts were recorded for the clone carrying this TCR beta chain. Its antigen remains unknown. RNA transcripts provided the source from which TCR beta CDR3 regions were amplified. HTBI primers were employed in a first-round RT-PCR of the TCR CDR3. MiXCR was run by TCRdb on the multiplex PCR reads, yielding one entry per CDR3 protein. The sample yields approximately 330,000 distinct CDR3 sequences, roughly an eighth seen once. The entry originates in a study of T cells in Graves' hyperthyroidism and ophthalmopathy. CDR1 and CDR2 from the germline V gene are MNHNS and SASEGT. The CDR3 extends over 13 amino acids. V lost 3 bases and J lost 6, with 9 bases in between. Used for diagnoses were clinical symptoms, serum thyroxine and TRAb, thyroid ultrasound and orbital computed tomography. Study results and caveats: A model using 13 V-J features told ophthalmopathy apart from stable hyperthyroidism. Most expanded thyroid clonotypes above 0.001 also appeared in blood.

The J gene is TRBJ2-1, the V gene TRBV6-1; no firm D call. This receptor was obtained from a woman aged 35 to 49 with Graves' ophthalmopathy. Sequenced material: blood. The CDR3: CASSDPGSNEQFF. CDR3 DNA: TGTGCCAGCAGTGATCCAGGCTCCAATGAGCAGTTCTTC.